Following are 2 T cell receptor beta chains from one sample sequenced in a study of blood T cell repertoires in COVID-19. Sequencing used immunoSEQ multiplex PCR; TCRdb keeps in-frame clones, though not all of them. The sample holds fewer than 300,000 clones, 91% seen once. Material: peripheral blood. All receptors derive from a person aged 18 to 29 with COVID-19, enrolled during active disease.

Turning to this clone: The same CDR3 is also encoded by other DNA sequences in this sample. CDR3 DNA sequence: TGTGCCAGCAGTTTAAGACTAGCGGGGGCCTACGAGCAGTACTTC. It codes for CASSLRLAGAYEQYF. The gene calls are TRBV28 and TRBJ2-7, with 12 positions matching TRBD2. V shed 2 bases and J 2 bases; nucleotides not matched to a gene: 1. Germline CDR1 is MDHEN and CDR2 is SYDVKM. This CDR3 contains 15 residues.

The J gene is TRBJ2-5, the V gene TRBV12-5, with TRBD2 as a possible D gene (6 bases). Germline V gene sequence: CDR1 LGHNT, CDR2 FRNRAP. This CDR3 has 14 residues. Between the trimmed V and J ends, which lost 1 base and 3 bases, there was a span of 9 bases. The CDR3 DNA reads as TGTGCTAGTGGTTTGGGCCGACTAGAAGAGACCCAGTACTTC. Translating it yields CASGLGRLEETQYF.